This T cell receptor beta chain was found in a study of cytomegalovirus exposure and HLA in healthy donors. The PCR employed 60 Vbeta primers together with 13 Jbeta primers. The protocol was immunoSEQ multiplex PCR, while the TCRdb copy is restricted to in-frame clones and leaves out a portion. The sample has approximately 120,000 clones; roughly four fifths are singletons. Per the germline V gene, CDR1 is MGHDK and CDR2 is SYGVNS. Trimming pared 1 base from V and 8 bases from J, leaving 5 bases between. The CDR3 extends over 11 amino acids. This clone appeared a few times. The TCR sequence derives from a woman in her 50s in good health and CMV-seropositive. The chain couples TRBV25-1 to TRBJ1-2; no firm D call. The source material was PBMCs. The CDR3 coding sequence is TGTGCCAGCAGTGAATGGCAAGGCTACACCTTC. This translates into CASSEWQGYTF.